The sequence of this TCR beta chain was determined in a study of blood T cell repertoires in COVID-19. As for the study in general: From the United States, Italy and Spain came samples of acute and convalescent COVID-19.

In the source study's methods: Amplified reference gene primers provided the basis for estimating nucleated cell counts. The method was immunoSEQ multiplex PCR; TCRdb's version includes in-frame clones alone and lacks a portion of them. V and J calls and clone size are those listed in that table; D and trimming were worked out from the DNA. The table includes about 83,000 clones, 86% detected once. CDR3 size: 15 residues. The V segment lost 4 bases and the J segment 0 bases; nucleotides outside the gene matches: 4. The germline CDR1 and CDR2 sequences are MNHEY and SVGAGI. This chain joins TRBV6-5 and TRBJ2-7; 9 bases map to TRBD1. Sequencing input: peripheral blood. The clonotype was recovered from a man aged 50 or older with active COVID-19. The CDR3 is CASSSDRGSSYEQYF. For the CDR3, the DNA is TGTGCCAGCAGTTCCGACAGGGGGAGCTCCTACGAGCAGTACTTC.